Each of the 14 T cell receptor beta chains below was sequenced from the same sample in a study of blood T cell repertoires in COVID-19. Produced via immunoSEQ multiplex PCR; TCRdb's table is partial and in-frame only. This repertoire shows about 130,000 clones, about 80% found once; its top ten account for over 15%. The sequenced sample consisted of peripheral blood. Source of these receptors: a woman aged 45-65 years with acute or convalescent COVID-19.

The chain combines TRBV28 with TRBJ1-6; possibly TRBD1 for D (6 bases). Germline V gives CDR1 MDHEN, CDR2 SYDVKM. This CDR3 is built from 16 residues. V was clipped by 6 bases and J by 6 bases, with 18 bases between them. The CDR3 protein is CASRVTRGATNSPLHF. DNA of the CDR3: TGTGCCAGCAGGGTAACTCGGGGGGCAACTAATTCACCCCTCCACTTT.

The chain is built from TRBV5-4 and TRBJ1-2; weak D call: TRBD1 (6 bases). The V and J ends lost 7 bases and 3 bases respectively, with 16 bases between them. CDR3 length equals 14 residues. Germline V gene lookup returns CDR1 SGHNT and CDR2 YYREEE (reference sequence). The CDR3 nucleotides are TGTGCCAGCCGGTTCAGGGGATTTGACTATGGCTACACCTTC. This translates into CASRFRGFDYGYTF. Filled out from reference TRBV5-4 and TRBJ1-2, the complete variable domain reads ETGVTQSPTHLIKTRGQQVTLRCSSQSGHNTVSWYQQALGQGPQFIFQYYREEENGRGNFPPRFSGLQFPNYSSELNVNALELDDSALYLCASRFRGFDYGYTFGSGTRLTVV.

CDR3 loop: CASSLGGNSPLHF. The CDR3 nucleotides are TGTGCCAGCAGTTTGGGAGGCAATTCACCCCTCCACTTT. V and J are TRBV28 and TRBJ1-6; D is undetermined. The CDR3 spans 13 residues. Trimming shortened V by 3 bases and J by 7 bases, and 7 bases separated the two germline ends. Germline CDR1 MDHEN, CDR2 SYDVKM. The full variable domain, completed using reference TRBV28 and TRBJ1-6, is DVKVTQSSRYLVKRTGEKVFLECVQDMDHENMFWYRQDPGLGLRLIYFSYDVKMKEKGDIPEGYSVSREKKERFSLILESASTNQTSMYLCASSLGGNSPLHFGNGTRLTVT.

V and J are TRBV10-2 and TRBJ2-7, with D possibly TRBD2 on 5 matching bases. The CDR3 has 13 residues. CDR1 is WSHSY, CDR2 SAAADI, per germline. Trimming pared 2 bases from V and 3 bases from J, leaving 8 bases between. CDR3 bases: TGCGCCAGCAGTGAGGGACGGGGCTACGAGCAGTACTTC. Encoded protein: CASSEGRGYEQYF.

This clone appeared once. V is TRBV27 and J is TRBJ1-5; 10 bases agree with TRBD1. The germline V gene encodes CDR1 MNHEY and CDR2 SMNVEV (reference sequence). CDR3 length: 15 amino acids. The trim removed 5 bases at V and 2 bases at J, leaving 3 bases unmatched. The CDR3 coding sequence is TGTGCCAGCAGTCCAGGGACAGGGGGCAATCAGCCCCAGCATTTT. This encodes CASSPGTGGNQPQHF.

This rearrangement joins TRBV12-5 to TRBJ2-1; TRBD1 is a possible D gene (5 bases). The V end was cut by 1 base, the J end by 9 bases, with 7 bases between. Germline values: CDR1 LGHNT, CDR2 FRNRAP. This CDR3 spans 12 amino acids. Here the CDR3 reads CASGLGTSEQFF. The CDR3 nucleotides are TGTGCTAGTGGTTTGGGGACATCTGAGCAGTTCTTC.

This sequence joins TRBV18 and TRBJ1-5; 12 bases map to TRBD1. The CDR3 has 16 amino acids. Per the germline V gene, CDR1 is KGHSH and CDR2 is LQKENI. The V and J ends lost 4 bases and 6 bases, in that order; junction bases with no gene match: 7. CDR3 coding DNA: TGTGCCAGCTCACTCTCCCGGGACAGGGGGCGTCAGCCCCAGCATTTT. Residues: CASSLSRDRGRQPQHF.

The V call is TRBV6-5, the J call TRBJ2-5; 8 nucleotides agree with TRBD2. The CDR3 consists of 12 residues. Trimming at V came to 8 bases and at J to 4 bases, leaving 3 bases not matched to a gene. The germline V gene has CDR1 MNHEY and CDR2 SVGAGI. In DNA form, the CDR3 reads TGTGCCAGCCCGGGAGGGGGAGAGACCCAGTACTTC. Translation gives CASPGGGETQYF.

The genes are TRBV30 and TRBJ1-6; D is ambiguous. Germline V gene data show CDR1 as GTSNPN and CDR2 as SVGIG (reference sequence). CDR3 size: 14 residues. Trimming left V 3 bases short and J 3 bases short, with 9 bases between. This CDR3 reads CAWRGGGYNSPLHF. Written as DNA, the CDR3 is TGTGCCTGGAGAGGTGGAGGCTATAATTCACCCCTCCACTTT. Drawing the rest from reference TRBV30 and TRBJ1-6, the complete variable domain is SQTIHQWPATLVQPVGSPLSLECTVEGTSNPNLYWYRQAAGRGLQLLFYSVGIGQISSEVPQNLSASRPQDRQFILSSKKLLLSDSGFYLCAWRGGGYNSPLHFGNGTRLTVT.

The J gene is TRBJ1-2, the V gene TRBV10-3; perhaps TRBD1 as D (5 bases). Trimming pared 4 bases from V and 3 bases from J, leaving 18 bases between. CDR1 ENHRY and CDR2 SYGVKD come from the germline V gene. The CDR3 has 16 residues. DNA of the CDR3: TGTGCCATCAGTGGTCAGGGTAAAATCGGCGACTATGGCTACACCTTC. It translates to CAISGQGKIGDYGYTF.

This clone turned up a few times. The chain carries TRBV11-3 and TRBJ1-1; TRBD1 matches at 11 bases. V was pared by 4 bases and J by 12 bases, with 7 bases of the junction left unmatched. Germline V CDR1 and CDR2: SGHNT, YENEEA. The CDR3 runs 13 residues. The CDR3 bases are TGTGCCAGCAGCTCTGGACAGGGGGCAGAGACTTTCTTT. Encoded protein: CASSSGQGAETFF.

Only a few counts were recorded for this clone. This chain links TRBV11-1 with TRBJ1-2; D remains ambiguous. The CDR3 is 14 residues long. Germline lookup yields CDR1 SGHAT and CDR2 FQDESV (reference sequence). V shed 0 bases and J shed 0 bases, with 5 bases lying between them. The CDR3 sequence is CASSLAASNYGYTF. CDR3 nucleotide sequence: TGTGCCAGCAGCTTAGCAGCTTCTAACTATGGCTACACCTTC.

This chain joins TRBV3-1 (or the pseudogene TRBV3-2) and TRBJ1-2; D is ambiguous. Trimming pared 0 bases from V and 0 bases from J, leaving 2 bases between. The CDR3 has 13 amino acids. The germline V gene has CDR1 LGHDT and CDR2 YNNKEL (reference sequence). Here the CDR3 reads CASSQDTNYGYTF. The CDR3 bases are TGTGCCAGCAGCCAAGATACTAACTATGGCTACACCTTC.

The J gene is TRBJ2-1, the V gene TRBV14; 7 bases map to TRBD1. CDR1 is SGHDN, CDR2 FVKESK, per germline. Unmatched junction bases numbered 10, after V lost 4 bases and J lost 13 bases. This CDR3 comprises 13 residues. The CDR3 DNA reads TGTGCCAGCAGCCTCGGACAGGTTGGTAAACAGTTCTTC. Amino acid sequence: CASSLGQVGKQFF.